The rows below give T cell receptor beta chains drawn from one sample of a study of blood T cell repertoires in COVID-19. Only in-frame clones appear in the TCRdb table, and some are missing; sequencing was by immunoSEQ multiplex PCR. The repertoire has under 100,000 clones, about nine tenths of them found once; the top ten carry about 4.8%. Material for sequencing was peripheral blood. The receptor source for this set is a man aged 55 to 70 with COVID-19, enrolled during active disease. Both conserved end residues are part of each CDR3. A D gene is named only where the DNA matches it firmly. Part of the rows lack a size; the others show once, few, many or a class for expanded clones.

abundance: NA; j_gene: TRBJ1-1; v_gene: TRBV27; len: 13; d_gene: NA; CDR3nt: TGTGCCAGCAGTTTTCGAGGGAGCACTGAAGCTTTCTTT; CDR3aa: CASSFRGSTEAFF
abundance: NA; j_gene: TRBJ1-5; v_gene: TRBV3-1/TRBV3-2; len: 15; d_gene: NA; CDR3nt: TGTGCCAGCAGGGCCGGGACAAATAGCAATCAGCCCCAGCATTTT; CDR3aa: CASRAGTNSNQPQHF
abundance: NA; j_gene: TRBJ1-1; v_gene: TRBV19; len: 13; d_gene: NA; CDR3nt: TGTGCCAGTAGTTTGACACAGAACACTGAAGCTTTCTTT; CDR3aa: CASSLTQNTEAFF
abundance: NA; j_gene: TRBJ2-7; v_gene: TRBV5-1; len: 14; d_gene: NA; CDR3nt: TGCGCCAGCAGCTTGCGGGTAGACTCCTACGAGCAGTACTTC; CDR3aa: CASSLRVDSYEQYF
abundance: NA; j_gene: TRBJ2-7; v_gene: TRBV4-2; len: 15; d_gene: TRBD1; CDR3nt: TGTGCCAGCAGCCGACCCGGGACAGCCACCTACGAGCAGTACTTC; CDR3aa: CASSRPGTATYEQYF
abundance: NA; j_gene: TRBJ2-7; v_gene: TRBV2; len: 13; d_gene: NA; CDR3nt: TGTGCCAGCAGTGATTCAGTAAACTACGAGCAGTACTTC; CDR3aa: CASSDSVNYEQYF
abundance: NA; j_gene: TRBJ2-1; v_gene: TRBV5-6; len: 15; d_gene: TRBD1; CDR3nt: TGTGCCAGCAGCGGGAGACAGGGAAATTACAATGAGCAGTTCTTC; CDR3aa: CASSGRQGNYNEQFF
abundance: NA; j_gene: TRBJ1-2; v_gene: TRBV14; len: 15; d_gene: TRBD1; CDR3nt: TGTGCCAGCAGCCAAGATCAGGGGGCGCTTAATGGCTACACCTTC; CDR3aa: CASSQDQGALNGYTF
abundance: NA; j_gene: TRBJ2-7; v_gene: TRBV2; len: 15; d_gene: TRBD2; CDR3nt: TGTGCCAGCAGTCTTAGCGGGAGGCAGACCTACGAGCAGTACTTC; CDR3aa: CASSLSGRQTYEQYF
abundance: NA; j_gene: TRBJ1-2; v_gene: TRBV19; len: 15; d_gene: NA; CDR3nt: TGTGCCAGTACCCTGGCGGACAGAACCAACTATGGCTACACCTTC; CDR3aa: CASTLADRTNYGYTF
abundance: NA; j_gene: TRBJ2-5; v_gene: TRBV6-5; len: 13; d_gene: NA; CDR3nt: TGTGCCAGCCGGGAGACGTACCAAGAGACCCAGTACTTC; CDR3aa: CASRETYQETQYF
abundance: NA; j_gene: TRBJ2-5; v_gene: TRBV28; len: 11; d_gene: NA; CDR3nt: TGTGCCAGCCGGGCCGGGGTGACCCAGTACTTC; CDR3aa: CASRAGVTQYF
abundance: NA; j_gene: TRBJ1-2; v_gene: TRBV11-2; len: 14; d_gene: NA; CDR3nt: TGTGCCAGCAGCTTCAGGGTAGCTTCGGATGGCTACACCTTC; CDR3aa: CASSFRVASDGYTF
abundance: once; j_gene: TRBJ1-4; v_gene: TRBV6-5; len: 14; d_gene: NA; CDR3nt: TGTGCCAGCAGTTACTCCAGGGTTAATGAAAAACTGTTTTTT; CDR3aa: CASSYSRVNEKLFF
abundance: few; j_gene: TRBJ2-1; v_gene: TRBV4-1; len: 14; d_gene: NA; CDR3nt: TGCGCCAGCAGCCAGGGACAAATCCGGGATGAGCAGTTCTTC; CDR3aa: CASSQGQIRDEQFF
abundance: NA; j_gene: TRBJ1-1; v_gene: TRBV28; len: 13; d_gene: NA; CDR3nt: TGTGCCAGCAGTTTATCGGGTGACACTGAAGCTTTCTTT; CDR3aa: CASSLSGDTEAFF
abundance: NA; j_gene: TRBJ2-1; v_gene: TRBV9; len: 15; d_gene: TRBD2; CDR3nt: TGTGCCAGCAGCGTAGACGGGAGGGCCAAGATTGTGCAGTTCTTC; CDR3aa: CASSVDGRAKIVQFF
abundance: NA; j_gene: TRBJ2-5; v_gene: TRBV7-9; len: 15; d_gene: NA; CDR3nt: TGTGCCAGCAGCCCCTTCAGCGACTACCAAGAGACCCAGTACTTC; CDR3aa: CASSPFSDYQETQYF
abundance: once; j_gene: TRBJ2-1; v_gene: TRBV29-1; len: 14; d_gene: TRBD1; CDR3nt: TGCAGCGTTATAGGACAGGGGGCCCACAATGAGCAGTTCTTC; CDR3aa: CSVIGQGAHNEQFF
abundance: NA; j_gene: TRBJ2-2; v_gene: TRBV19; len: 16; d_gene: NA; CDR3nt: TGTGCCAGTAGTATAAGAGGTTATGGTAACACCGGGGAGCTGTTTTTT; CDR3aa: CASSIRGYGNTGELFF
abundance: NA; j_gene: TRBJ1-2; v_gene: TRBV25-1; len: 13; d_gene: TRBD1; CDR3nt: TGTGCCAGCACCTCGGGGACAGGGTATGGCTACACCTTC; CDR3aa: CASTSGTGYGYTF
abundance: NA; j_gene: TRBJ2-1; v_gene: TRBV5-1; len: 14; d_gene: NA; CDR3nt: TGCGCCAGCAGCTTGCCAGGGACTTACAATGAGCAGTTCTTC; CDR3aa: CASSLPGTYNEQFF
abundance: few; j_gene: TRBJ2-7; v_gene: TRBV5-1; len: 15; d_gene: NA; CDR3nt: TGCGCCAGCAGCTATGGCTCCGAAAGATCCTACGAGCAGTACTTC; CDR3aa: CASSYGSERSYEQYF
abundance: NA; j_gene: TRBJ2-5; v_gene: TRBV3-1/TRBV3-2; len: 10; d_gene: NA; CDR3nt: TGTGCCAGCAGCGAGGAGACCCAGTACTTC; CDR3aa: CASSEETQYF
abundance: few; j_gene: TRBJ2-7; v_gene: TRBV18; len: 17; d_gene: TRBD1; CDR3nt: TGTGCCAGCTCACTCACCGACGCCGGGACAGGGGGAGGCGAGCAGTACTTC; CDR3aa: CASSLTDAGTGGGEQYF
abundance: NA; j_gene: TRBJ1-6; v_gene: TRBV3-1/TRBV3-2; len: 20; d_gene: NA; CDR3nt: TGTGCCAGCAGCCAAGGACGAGGTTCGGGAGAAGCTGGGGGGAATTCACCCCTCCACTTT; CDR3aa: CASSQGRGSGEAGGNSPLHF
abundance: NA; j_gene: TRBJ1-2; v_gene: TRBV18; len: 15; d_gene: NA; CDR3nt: TGTGCCAGCTCACCAGGGGCAGTGGGGTACTATGGCTACACCTTC; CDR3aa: CASSPGAVGYYGYTF
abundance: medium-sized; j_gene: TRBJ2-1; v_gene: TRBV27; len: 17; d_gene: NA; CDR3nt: TGTGCCAGCAGTTTATTCCAAAAAATCGGCTGGAGGGATGAGCAGTTCTTC; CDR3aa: CASSLFQKIGWRDEQFF
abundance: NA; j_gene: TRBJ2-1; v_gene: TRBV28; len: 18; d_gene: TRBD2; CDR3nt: TGTGCCAGCAGTTTAGGGGCTGGGGGTAGCGGGAGGATCAATGAGCAGTTCTTC; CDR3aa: CASSLGAGGSGRINEQFF
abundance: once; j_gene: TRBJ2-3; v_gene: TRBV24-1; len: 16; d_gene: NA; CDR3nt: TGTGCCACCAGTGATTCCCCTGGGGGCTCCTCAGATACGCAGTATTTT; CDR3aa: CATSDSPGGSSDTQYF
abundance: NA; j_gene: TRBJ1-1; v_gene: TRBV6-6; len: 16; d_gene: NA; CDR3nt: TGTGCCAGCAGTTCGAGAACCCCCGCGGGGGACACTGAAGCTTTCTTT; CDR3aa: CASSSRTPAGDTEAFF
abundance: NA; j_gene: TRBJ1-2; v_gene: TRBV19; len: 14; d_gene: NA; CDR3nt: TGTGCCAGTAGTATCCAGCCGACAAACTATGGCTACACCTTC; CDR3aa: CASSIQPTNYGYTF
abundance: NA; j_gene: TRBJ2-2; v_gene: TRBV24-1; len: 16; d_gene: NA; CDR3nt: TGTGCCACCAGTGGTCCCACTACTGCGAACACCGGGGAGCTGTTTTTT; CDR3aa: CATSGPTTANTGELFF
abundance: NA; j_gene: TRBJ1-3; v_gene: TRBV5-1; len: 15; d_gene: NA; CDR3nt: TGCGCCAGCAGCCTCGGGCCCCCGGGGGGAAACACCATATATTTT; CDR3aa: CASSLGPPGGNTIYF
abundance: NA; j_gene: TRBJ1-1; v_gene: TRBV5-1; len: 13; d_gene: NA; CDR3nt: TGCGCCAGCAGCAGGTCAGGGAACACTGAAGCTTTCTTT; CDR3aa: CASSRSGNTEAFF
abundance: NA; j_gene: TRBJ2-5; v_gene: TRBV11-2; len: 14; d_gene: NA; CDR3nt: TGTGCCAGCAGCCCGGGACTCGAGAAGGAGACCCAGTACTTC; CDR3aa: CASSPGLEKETQYF
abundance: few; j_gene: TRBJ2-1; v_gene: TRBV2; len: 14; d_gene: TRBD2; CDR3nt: TGTGCCAGCAGAACTAGCGGGAGGCCCAATGAGCAGTTCTTC; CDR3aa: CASRTSGRPNEQFF
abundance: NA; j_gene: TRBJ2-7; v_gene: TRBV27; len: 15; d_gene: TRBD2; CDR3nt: TGTGCCAGCACTGGCTGGGGGGGGTCCGTGAGGGAGCAGTACTTC; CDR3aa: CASTGWGGSVREQYF
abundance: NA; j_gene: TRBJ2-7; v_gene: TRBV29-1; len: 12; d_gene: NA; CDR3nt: TGCAGCGTTGAATCCAAGGGGCTCGAGCAGTACTTC; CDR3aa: CSVESKGLEQYF